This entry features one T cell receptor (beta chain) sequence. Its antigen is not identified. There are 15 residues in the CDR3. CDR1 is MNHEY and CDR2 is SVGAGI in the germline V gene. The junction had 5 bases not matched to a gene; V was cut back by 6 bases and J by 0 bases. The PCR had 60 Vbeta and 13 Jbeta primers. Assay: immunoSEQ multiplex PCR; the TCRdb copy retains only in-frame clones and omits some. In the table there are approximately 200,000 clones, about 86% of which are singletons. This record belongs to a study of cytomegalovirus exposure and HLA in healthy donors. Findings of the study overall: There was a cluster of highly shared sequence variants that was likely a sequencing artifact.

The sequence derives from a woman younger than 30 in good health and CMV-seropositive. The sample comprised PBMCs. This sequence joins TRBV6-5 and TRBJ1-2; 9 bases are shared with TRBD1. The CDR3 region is CASRPGQGANYGYTF. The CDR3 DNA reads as TGTGCCAGCAGACCGGGACAGGGCGCTAACTATGGCTACACCTTC.